This T cell receptor beta chain was sequenced during a study of T cell repertoires in cytomegalovirus infection. At the level of the study: Evidence of both CMV infection and a matching HLA type came from public TCR beta signatures.

TCRdb passed the reads through MiXCR, listing each CDR3 protein once. The sample comprises approximately 500,000 distinct CDR3 sequences, about 11% of which are singletons, and roughly 10% rests with the top ten. The sample holds a few counts of this clonotype. Per germline, CDR1 LNHDA and CDR2 SQIVND (reference sequence). The CDR3 sequence is 18 residues long. J was trimmed by 1 base and V by 4 bases; bases with no gene match: 12. This receptor was identified in a human donor in good health (CMV status not recorded). Some clones in this sample may be carry-over from other donors' samples. The chain couples TRBV19 to TRBJ2-3; TRBD2 matches 9 bases. Material for sequencing was PBMCs. CDR3 DNA: TGTGCCAGTAGTAGTGGGGCGGGGGGGCCTCTAGGCACAGATACGCAGTATTTT. Translated, it gives CASSSGAGGPLGTDTQYF.